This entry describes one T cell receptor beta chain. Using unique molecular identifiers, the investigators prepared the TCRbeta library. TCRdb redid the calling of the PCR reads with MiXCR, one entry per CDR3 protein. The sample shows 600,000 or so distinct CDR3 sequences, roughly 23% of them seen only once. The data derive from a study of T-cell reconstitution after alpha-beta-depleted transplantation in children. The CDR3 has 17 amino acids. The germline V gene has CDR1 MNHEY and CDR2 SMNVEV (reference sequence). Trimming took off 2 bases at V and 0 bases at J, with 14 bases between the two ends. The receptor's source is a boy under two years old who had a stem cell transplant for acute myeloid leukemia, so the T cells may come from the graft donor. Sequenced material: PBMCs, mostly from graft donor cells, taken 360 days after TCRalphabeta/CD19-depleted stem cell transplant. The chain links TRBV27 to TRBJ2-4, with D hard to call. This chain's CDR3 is CASSLRFGQLAKNIQYF. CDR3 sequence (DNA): TGTGCCAGCAGTTTACGGTTTGGGCAACTAGCCAAAAACATTCAGTACTTC.